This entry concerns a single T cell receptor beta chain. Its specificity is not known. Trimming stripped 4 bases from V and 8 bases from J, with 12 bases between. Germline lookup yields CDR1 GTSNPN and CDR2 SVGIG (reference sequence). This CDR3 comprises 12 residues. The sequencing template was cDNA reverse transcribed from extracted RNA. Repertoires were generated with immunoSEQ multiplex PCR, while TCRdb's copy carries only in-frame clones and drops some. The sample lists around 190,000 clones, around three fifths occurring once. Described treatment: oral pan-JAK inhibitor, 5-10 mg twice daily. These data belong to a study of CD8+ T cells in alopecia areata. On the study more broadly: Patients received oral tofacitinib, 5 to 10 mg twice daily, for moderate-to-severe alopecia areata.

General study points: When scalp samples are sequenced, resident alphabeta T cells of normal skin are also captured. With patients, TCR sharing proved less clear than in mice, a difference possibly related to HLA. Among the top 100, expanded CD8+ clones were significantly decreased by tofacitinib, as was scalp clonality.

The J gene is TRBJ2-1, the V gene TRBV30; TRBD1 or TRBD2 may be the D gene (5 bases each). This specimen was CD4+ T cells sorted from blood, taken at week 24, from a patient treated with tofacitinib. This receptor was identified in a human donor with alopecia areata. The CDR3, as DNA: TGTGCCTGGACCAACCAGGGACATGAGCAGTTCTTC. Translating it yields CAWTNQGHEQFF.